The clone carrying this T cell receptor beta chain was counted once. This specimen belongs to a study of blood T cell repertoires in COVID-19. Study background: Material from acute and convalescent COVID-19 was sourced from the United States, Italy and Spain. In each case, the material was cDNA or gDNA derived from T cells, B-cell-depleted T cells, or PBMCs.

Original processing notes: Estimates of nucleated cell counts were drawn from the amplification of reference gene primers. Profiling relied on immunoSEQ multiplex PCR, and the TCRdb table lists in-frame clones only, not all of them. Clonal size and the V and J genes are those of that table, whereas D and trimming came from the DNA. The sample has about 230,000 clones; about four fifths are singletons. The CDR3 runs to 19 residues. The TCR was taken from a man aged 50-59 years with active or convalescent COVID-19. The sequencing input was peripheral blood. V and J are TRBV12-2 and TRBJ2-6; the table's TRBD1 call for D was not verified on the DNA. TRBV12-2 is reported as a pseudogene. The CDR3 nucleotides read TGTGCAAGTCGCTTACCGAGGGACAGGGTCATAGCTGGGGCCAACGTCCTGACTTTC. It translates to CASRLPRDRVIAGANVLTF.